This T cell receptor (beta chain) was retrieved from a study of cytomegalovirus exposure and HLA in healthy donors. Worth noting for this clone: No antigen is known for it.

The CDR3 runs to 16 residues. Germline CDR1 is SGHDN and CDR2 is FVKESK. V lost 1 base and J 0 bases, leaving 10 bases between the germline ends. Samples came from healthy bone marrow donors. Overall study findings and caveats: The authors listed approximately 150 TCR beta chains as cytomegalovirus-associated.

PCR primers comprised 60 Vbeta and 13 Jbeta primers. Clones were read by immunoSEQ multiplex PCR, and TCRdb kept only the in-frame ones, dropping some. Among more than 150,000 clones listed, around 73% were seen once. This clonotype originated in a male donor in good health and CMV-seronegative. Source material: PBMCs. This chain uses TRBV14 with TRBJ2-1; perhaps TRBD2 as D (6 bases). The CDR3 region has the DNA TGTGCCAGCAGCCAAGTTGGGGGGAGCTCCTACAATGAGCAGTTCTTC. Translating gives CASSQVGGSSYNEQFF.